This T cell receptor (beta chain) appears in the sequencing data of a study of Graves' ophthalmopathy and Graves' hyperthyroidism. The sequenced template was RNA, covering the TCR beta CDR3 region. Scientists carried out first-round RT-PCR using HTBI primers and then a second-round multiplex PCR. TCRdb reprocessed the multiplex PCR reads via MiXCR and lists one record per CDR3 protein. Among 620,000 or so distinct CDR3 sequences, 22% were seen once, and the ten largest hold approximately 6.9%. Unmatched junction bases numbered 2, after V lost 3 bases and J lost 3 bases. The germline V gene has CDR1 MDHEN and CDR2 SYDVKM. The CDR3 is 14 residues long. This clonotype appeared many times. Antigen: not known. Study-wide results and caveats: Among expanded thyroid clonotypes above 0.001 frequency, most also occurred in blood. Ophthalmopathy progression was predicted with approximately 64% sensitivity and about 74% specificity.

The clonotype comes from a woman under 30 with stable Graves' hyperthyroidism. Some clones in this sample may be carry-over from other donors' samples. The chain links TRBV28 to TRBJ1-2; TRBD1 aligns across 9 bases. Sequenced material: peripheral blood. As DNA, the CDR3 is TGTGCCAGCAGTTTTACAGGGGGCTACTATGGCTACACCTTC. Encoded protein: CASSFTGGYYGYTF.